At least ten counts were recorded for the clone carrying this T cell receptor beta chain. The same CDR3 also results from other DNA sequences found in this sample. The source of the sample is a study of blood T cell repertoires in COVID-19. For the study at large: Samples of COVID-19 (acute and convalescent) were obtained from the United States, Italy and Spain. Nucleic acid was either cDNA or gDNA, and it came from T cells, B-cell-depleted T cells, or PBMCs.

Original methodology: Reference gene primer amplification gave nucleated cell count estimates. Produced via immunoSEQ multiplex PCR; TCRdb's table is partial and in-frame only. For V, J and clone size, that table is used; D and trimming come from the DNA. The sample shows about 100,000 clones, around 86% of them seen only once. The CDR3 contains 13 residues. Deletions cut 5 bases from V and 2 bases from J, with 9 bases between. Germline V gives CDR1 LNHDA, CDR2 SQIVND (reference sequence). This receptor was identified in a man aged 60 to 69 with acute or convalescent COVID-19. Sequences were obtained from peripheral blood. V and J are TRBV19 and TRBJ1-2, with D perhaps TRBD1 (5 bases). CDR3 in DNA: TGTGCCAGTAGTCCTCAGGGAAACTATGGCTACACCTTC. Translating it yields CASSPQGNYGYTF. The full variable domain, with the rest looked up from reference TRBV19 and TRBJ1-2, is DGGITQSPKYLFRKEGQNVTLSCEQNLNHDAMYWYRQDPGQGLRLIYYSQIVNDFQKGDIAEGYSVSREKKESFPLTVTSAQKNPTAFYLCASSPQGNYGYTFGSGTRLTVV.